One T cell receptor beta chain is described in this entry. This sample was taken from a study of Ad26.COV2.S vaccination and SARS-CoV-2 variants. V lost 5 bases, J lost 6 bases, and 11 bases stayed unmatched. Germline V lookup: CDR1 LNHDA, CDR2 SQIVND (reference sequence). CDR3 length equals 16 residues. Assay: immunoSEQ multiplex PCR; the TCRdb copy retains only in-frame clones and omits some. This table holds about 470,000 clones, roughly 91% found once. Sample treatment: roughly 20 received Ad26.COV2.S at low or high dose, single or two shots; 5 received placebo; per-sample allocation not given. Material that was analyzed had been drawn on day 63 after the first vaccine or placebo injection.

This clonotype originated in a person aged 18 to 65 who received the Ad26.COV2.S COVID-19 vaccine or a placebo. The genes are TRBV19 and TRBJ2-7, with TRBD2 identical over 12 bases. Specimen: peripheral blood, collected in a trial of Ad26.COV2.S vaccine versus placebo. The CDR3 sequence: CASSARLAGASGEQYF. CDR3 nucleotides: TGTGCCAGTAGTGCAAGACTAGCGGGAGCTTCTGGCGAGCAGTACTTC.